Each of the 32 T cell receptor beta chains below was sequenced from the same sample in a study of T cells in Graves' hyperthyroidism and ophthalmopathy (dated by TCRdb to 2018 to 2020). Library preparation was by multiplex PCR. TCRdb names Illumina HiSeq 2000 as the instrument used. TCR beta CDR3 regions were amplified from RNA transcripts. For the first round of RT-PCR on the TCR CDR3, the HTBI primer set was used together with the Qiagen OneStep RT-PCR kit. TCRdb's own reprocessing of the public reads used fastp at Q25 and MiXCR and kept productive beta chains. Here each entry gathers all rows of one CDR3 protein and keeps the most common genes and DNA. Counted in this sample were about 720,000 distinct CDR3 sequences; about 17% of them appeared once. The ten top clones hold around 8% of the sample. Sequences were obtained from blood. Receptors originate from a man between 18 and 29 years old with Graves' hyperthyroidism.

This chain links TRBV9 with TRBJ2-3, with 7 positions matching TRBD1. CDR3 length: 14 amino acids. The V segment lost 3 bases and the J segment 2 bases; nucleotides outside the gene matches: 3. Germline V gene data show CDR1 as SGDLS and CDR2 as YYNGEE. CDR3 nucleotide sequence: TGTGCCAGCAGCGATGACAGGGCCACAGATACGCAGTATTTT. This sequence encodes CASSDDRATDTQYF.

This clonotype occurred many times. The chain has TRBV28 and TRBJ2-1; D may be TRBD1 (6 bases). The germline V gene encodes CDR1 MDHEN and CDR2 SYDVKM. Trimming took off 4 bases at V and 7 bases at J, with 17 bases between the two ends. This CDR3 spans 15 amino acids. The CDR3 sequence is CASSSDSASGNEQFF. The DNA for the CDR3 is TGTGCCAGCAGTTCGGACAGCGCAAGCGGAAATGAGCAGTTCTTC.

The V and J genes are TRBV20-1 and TRBJ1-4; unclear D gene. The V end lost 7 bases, the J end lost 5 bases, and 11 bases lay between the germline ends. This CDR3 is built from 12 residues. Germline V gene sequence: CDR1 DFQATT, CDR2 SNEGSKA (reference sequence). CDR3 loop: CSVRLLNEKLFF. The CDR3 coding sequence is TGCAGTGTTCGACTACTGAATGAAAAACTGTTTTTT.

There are a few counts of this clonotype. This rearrangement joins TRBV7-2 to TRBJ2-5, with TRBD1 matching over 8 bases. CDR3 length: 14 amino acids. The V and J ends lost 5 bases and 3 bases, in that order; junction bases with no gene match: 5. The germline CDR1 and CDR2 sequences are SGHTA and FQGNSA. The CDR3 nucleotides are TGTGCCAGCAGCCACGAGACAGGGGAAGAGACCCAGTACTTC. This codes for CASSHETGEETQYF.

This clonotype was detected ten times or more. The V call is TRBV20-1, the J call TRBJ2-1; 8 nucleotides agree with TRBD2. V dropped 5 bases and J dropped 2; count of bases not matched to a gene: 2. This CDR3 has 13 residues. Germline assignment: CDR1 DFQATT and CDR2 SNEGSKA (reference sequence). The DNA for the CDR3 is TGCAGTGCTCACGGGGGGGCCTACAATGAGCAGTTCTTC. Its protein is CSAHGGAYNEQFF.

This clonotype was picked up many times. The chain has TRBV20-1 and TRBJ2-7; 7 bases map to TRBD1. This CDR3 has 13 residues. The V gene end was trimmed by 3 bases and the J gene end by 2 bases; junction bases not matched to a gene: 4. CDR1 is DFQATT, CDR2 SNEGSKA, per germline (reference sequence). In DNA, the CDR3 is TGCAGTGCTAGCCGGGACAGCCCCTACGAGCAGTACTTC. Translated: CSASRDSPYEQYF.

This clonotype was picked up many times. V and J are TRBV7-9 and TRBJ2-7; tentatively, D is TRBD2 (5 bases). V lost 5 bases to trimming and J lost 5 bases, with 16 bases between them. Germline loops: CDR1 SEHNR, CDR2 FQNEAQ (reference sequence). CDR3 length: 14 residues. The CDR3 DNA reads as TGTGCCAGCAGCATTGCCGGGATTACTCACGAGCAGTACTTC. Translated: CASSIAGITHEQYF.

This clonotype was seen at least ten times. The chain has TRBV3-1 and TRBJ1-2, with 7 bases fitting TRBD1. Losses at the gene ends were 3 bases for V and 8 bases for J; bases not matched to a gene: 12. The CDR3 covers 15 residues. Germline V CDR1 and CDR2: LGHDT, YNNKEL (reference sequence). CDR3 sequence reads: CASSHQGGIVEGYTF. CDR3 bases: TGTGCCAGCAGCCATCAAGGGGGCATTGTGGAAGGCTACACCTTC.

This clonotype was detected only a few times. The rearrangement uses TRBV5-8 and TRBJ1-4; TRBD1 might be the D (5 bases). From germline, CDR1 is SGHTS and CDR2 YDEGEE. The CDR3 sequence is 14 residues long. V gave up 6 bases and J gave up 7 bases, with 16 bases separating them. The CDR3 DNA follows: TGTGCCAGCACCCGCGGGGGTCGGGGTGAAAAACTGTTTTTT. Translation: CASTRGGRGEKLFF.

The chain is built from TRBV6-1 and TRBJ2-5; D gene uncertain. This CDR3 region has 12 residues. Trimming removed 6 bases from V and 5 bases from J, with 10 bases in between. Per germline, CDR1 MNHNS and CDR2 SASEGT. CDR3 amino acids: CASSPLLETQYF. The DNA for the CDR3 is TGTGCCAGCAGCCCGCTTTTGGAGACCCAGTACTTC.

This clonotype was recorded many times. The genes are TRBV7-8 and TRBJ1-5; 7 bases are a match to TRBD1. V shed 5 bases, J shed 6 bases, and the junction held 10 bases outside the gene matches. The CDR3 consists of 15 residues. Germline V gives CDR1 SGHVS, CDR2 FQNEAQ. Here the CDR3 DNA reads TGTGCCAGCAGCATTTCTGACAGGGTAATTCAGCCCCAGCATTTT. This sequence encodes CASSISDRVIQPQHF.

This clonotype showed up just a few times. The chain's CDR3 is CASSLGTGEMNEQFF. The CDR3 region has the DNA TGTGCCAGCAGCCTCGGGACAGGCGAAATGAATGAGCAGTTCTTC. The V gene is TRBV28, the J gene TRBJ2-1; 8 bases align to TRBD1. The CDR3 has 15 amino acids. The J segment lost 7 bases and the V segment lost 6 bases, leaving 11 bases of the junction unmatched. Looked up from germline, CDR1 is MDHEN and CDR2 is SYDVKM.

This clonotype occurred a few times. The chain recombines TRBV18 with TRBJ2-7; D is unresolved. V was cut by 3 bases and J by 6 bases, with 3 bases left in between. In germline, CDR1 is KGHSH, CDR2 LQKENI. The CDR3 loop spans 10 amino acids. CDR3 loop: CASSPGEQYF. DNA for the CDR3: TGTGCCAGCTCACCGGGCGAGCAGTACTTC.

A few counts support this clonotype. The chain is built from TRBV20-1 and TRBJ1-3; D is unresolved. The CDR3 length is 13 residues. V lost 0 bases, J lost 0 bases, and 3 bases lay in between. CDR1 and CDR2 from the germline V gene are DFQATT and SNEGSKA (reference sequence). Here the CDR3 DNA reads TGCAGTGCTAGAGACGTCTCTGGAAACACCATATATTTT. Amino acid sequence: CSARDVSGNTIYF.

Ten or more counts support this clonotype. The J gene is TRBJ2-5, the V gene TRBV4-1; D is possibly TRBD1 (5 bases). The CDR3 extends over 13 amino acids. The germline V gene encodes CDR1 MGHRA and CDR2 YSYEKL. Trimming shortened V by 4 bases and J by 5 bases, and 11 bases separated the two germline ends. The CDR3 sequence is CASSPGLVETQYF. The CDR3 DNA follows: TGCGCCAGCAGCCCAGGGTTGGTGGAGACCCAGTACTTC.

As concerns this clonotype: A read error is likely, as this CDR3 ends without the conserved phenylalanine or tryptophan. The chain is built from TRBV20-1 and TRBJ2-4; the match to TRBD2 covers 8 bases. CDR3 length: 19 amino acids. CDR1 and CDR2 from the germline V gene are DFQATT and SNEGSKA (reference sequence). Unmatched junction bases numbered 14, after V lost 1 base and J lost 0 bases. Here the CDR3 reads CSARGRGGREALAKNIQYL. CDR3 nucleotide sequence: TGCAGTGCTAGAGGCCGGGGGGGGCGGGAGGCCCTAGCCAAAAACATTCAGTACCTC.

This clonotype was recorded many times. The chain recombines TRBV10-3 with TRBJ1-1, with D tentatively TRBD1 (5 bases). The CDR3 runs 13 residues. CDR1 is ENHRY, CDR2 SYGVKD, per germline. V was pared by 4 bases and J by 0 bases, with 6 bases between. The CDR3 DNA follows: TGTGCCATCAGTGGACAGCTGAACACTGAAGCTTTCTTT. Translated, it gives CAISGQLNTEAFF.

The chain recombines TRBV10-3 with TRBJ2-1; D call uncertain. The length of the CDR3 is 12 residues. Trimming left V 7 bases short and J 8 bases short, with 12 bases between. The V gene's germline CDR1 is ENHRY and CDR2 SYGVKD. The CDR3 region is CAIKGSSDEQFF. The CDR3 DNA follows: TGTGCCATCAAGGGTAGTTCGGATGAGCAGTTCTTC.

V usage is TRBV19 and J usage is TRBJ2-2; tentatively, D is TRBD2 (5 bases). CDR3 length equals 13 residues. Per germline, CDR1 LNHDA and CDR2 SQIVND (reference sequence). Trimming took 6 bases from V and 6 from J, leaving 11 bases between them. The CDR3 DNA reads as TGTGCCAGTAGCCGACGGGGTCCCGGGGAGCTGTTTTTT. The encoded protein is CASSRRGPGELFF.

V is TRBV20-1 and J is TRBJ2-1; D remains unclear. CDR3 length equals 17 residues. The V end was cut by 0 bases, the J end by 2 bases, with 17 bases between. Germline assignment: CDR1 DFQATT and CDR2 SNEGSKA (reference sequence). This chain's CDR3 is CSARDSSPSAAYNEQFF. In DNA, the CDR3 is TGCAGTGCTAGAGATTCCTCCCCTTCGGCGGCCTACAATGAGCAGTTCTTC.

V gene TRBV10-2 combines with J gene TRBJ2-5; D might be TRBD2 (5 bases). V was pared by 2 bases and J by 5 bases, with 12 bases between. Germline V CDR1 and CDR2: WSHSY, SAAADI. This CDR3 contains 14 residues. This CDR3 reads CASSEGTGGETQYF. CDR3 DNA sequence: TGCGCCAGCAGTGAGGGTACCGGCGGGGAGACCCAGTACTTC.

The chain employs TRBV27 and TRBJ1-1, with a possible D match to TRBD1 (6 bases). The CDR3 is 13 residues long. Germline CDR1 reads MNHEY; CDR2 reads SMNVEV (reference sequence). V was shortened by 7 bases and J by 5 bases, with 14 bases between the two germline ends. As DNA, the CDR3 is TGTGCCAGCACCCGGACAGTGGGTACTGAAGCTTTCTTT. Translation: CASTRTVGTEAFF.

The table lists this clonotype with many counts. The rearrangement links TRBV20-1 to TRBJ2-5, with 13 bases that match TRBD2. This CDR3 is built from 15 residues. V shed 6 bases and J 7 bases; nucleotides not matched to a gene: 11. Per the germline V gene, CDR1 is DFQATT and CDR2 is SNEGSKA (reference sequence). CDR3 sequence reads: CSASRTSGREGTQYF. CDR3 nucleotide sequence: TGCAGTGCCTCCCGGACTAGCGGGAGAGAGGGGACCCAGTACTTC.

The genes are TRBV20-1 and TRBJ1-1; D is unresolved. Germline V gene lookup returns CDR1 DFQATT and CDR2 SNEGSKA (reference sequence). The V end lost 5 bases, the J end lost 6 bases, and 19 bases lay between the germline ends. This CDR3 has 14 residues. The CDR3 DNA sequence: TGCAGTGCTCCAGAGTGGACTACGGCTTCTGAAGCTTTCTTT. Translation gives CSAPEWTTASEAFF.

Ten or more counts support this clonotype. V is TRBV30 and J is TRBJ1-2, with unresolved D. Trimming stripped 5 bases from V and 4 bases from J, with 17 bases between. CDR3 length: 14 amino acids. From germline, CDR1 is GTSNPN and CDR2 SVGIG (reference sequence). The CDR3 bases are TGTGCCTGGGTACTTGGAGGAGCTAGCTATGGCTACACCTTC. Amino acid sequence: CAWVLGGASYGYTF.

The rearrangement joins TRBV9 to TRBJ2-6; D unresolved. This CDR3 is 17 amino acids long. The ends were cut back, 3 bases at V and 0 bases at J, with 13 bases in the middle. The germline V gene has CDR1 SGDLS and CDR2 YYNGEE. CDR3 sequence: CASSGRRPSSGANVLTF. CDR3 nucleotides: TGTGCCAGCAGCGGACGGAGACCAAGCTCTGGGGCCAACGTCCTGACTTTC.

This clonotype was seen many times. This chain links TRBV29-1 with TRBJ2-7; D may be TRBD2 (6 bases). V was shortened by 6 bases and J by 0 bases, with 12 bases between the two germline ends. Germline CDR1 is SQVTM and CDR2 is ANQGSEA. This CDR3 is 13 amino acids long. CDR3 region: CSVRGRYSYEQYF. CDR3 sequence (DNA): TGCAGCGTCCGAGGGAGGTACTCCTACGAGCAGTACTTC.

The chain is built from TRBV6-1 and TRBJ2-2, with 9 bases identical to TRBD1. V gave up 6 bases and J gave up 1 base; unmatched junction bases: 3. This CDR3 spans 15 amino acids. Germline V gene sequence: CDR1 MNHNS, CDR2 SASEGT. The CDR3, as DNA: TGTGCCAGCAGGGCGGACAGGGGGAACACCGGGGAGCTGTTTTTT. It yields the protein CASRADRGNTGELFF.

This clonotype was seen a few times. This chain connects TRBV5-1 to TRBJ1-2, with a possible D match to TRBD1 (6 bases). CDR1 and CDR2 from the germline V gene are SGHRS and YFSETQ. V gave up 1 base and J gave up 5 bases, with 9 bases separating them. The CDR3 is 13 amino acids. The CDR3 here is CASSLNRAYGYTF. DNA for the CDR3: TGCGCCAGCAGCTTGAACAGGGCATATGGCTACACCTTC.

This clonotype was observed at least ten times. V usage is TRBV7-3 and J usage is TRBJ2-1; the D gene could be TRBD1 or TRBD2 (6 bases each). The CDR3 has 14 amino acids. The germline V gene encodes CDR1 SGHTA and CDR2 FQGTGA. V gave up 4 bases and J gave up 8 bases, with 15 bases separating them. This CDR3 reads CASSWGLGGDEQFF. The DNA for the CDR3 is TGTGCCAGCAGCTGGGGGCTGGGCGGGGATGAGCAGTTCTTC. The full variable domain, completed using reference TRBV7-3 and TRBJ2-1, is GAGVSQTPSNKVTEKGKYVELRCDPISGHTALYWYRQSLGQGPEFLIYFQGTGAADDSGLPNDRFFAVRPEGSVSTLKIQRTERGDSAVYLCASSWGLGGDEQFFGPGTRLTVL.

This clonotype was recorded at least ten times. This chain joins TRBV28 and TRBJ2-7, with 10 bases aligning to TRBD2. Germline CDR1 is MDHEN and CDR2 is SYDVKM. The CDR3 is made up of 15 amino acids. The trim removed 8 bases at V and 2 bases at J, leaving 9 bases unmatched. This CDR3 is CASHPFGLAAYEQYF. CDR3 nucleotides: TGTGCCAGCCACCCTTTCGGACTAGCGGCCTACGAGCAGTACTTC.

This clonotype was seen a handful of times. V and J are TRBV20-1 and TRBJ2-5; 11 bases are a match to TRBD1. Per germline, CDR1 DFQATT and CDR2 SNEGSKA (reference sequence). The CDR3 length is 15 residues. Trimming removed 0 bases from V and 5 bases from J; junction bases left unmatched: 5. As DNA, the CDR3 is TGCAGTGCTAGAGATCCCGGGACAGGGGGTGAGACCCAGTACTTC. Translated: CSARDPGTGGETQYF.